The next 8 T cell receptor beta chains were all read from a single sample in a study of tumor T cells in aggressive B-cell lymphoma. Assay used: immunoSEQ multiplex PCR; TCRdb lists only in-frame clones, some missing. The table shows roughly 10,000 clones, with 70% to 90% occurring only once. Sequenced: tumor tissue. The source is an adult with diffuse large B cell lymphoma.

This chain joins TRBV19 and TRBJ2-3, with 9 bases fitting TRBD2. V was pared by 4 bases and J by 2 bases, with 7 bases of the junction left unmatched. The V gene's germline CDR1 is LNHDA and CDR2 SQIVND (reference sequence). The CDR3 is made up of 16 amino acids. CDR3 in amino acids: CASSKMSGRHTDTQYF. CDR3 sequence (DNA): TGTGCCAGTAGTAAAATGAGCGGGAGGCACACAGATACGCAGTATTTT.

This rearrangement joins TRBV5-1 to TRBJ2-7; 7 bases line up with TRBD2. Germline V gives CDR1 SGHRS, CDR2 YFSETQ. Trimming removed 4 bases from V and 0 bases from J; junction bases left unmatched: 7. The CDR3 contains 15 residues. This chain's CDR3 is CASSLASGYSYEQYF. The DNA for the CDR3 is TGCGCCAGCAGCCTCGCTAGCGGATACTCCTACGAGCAGTACTTC.

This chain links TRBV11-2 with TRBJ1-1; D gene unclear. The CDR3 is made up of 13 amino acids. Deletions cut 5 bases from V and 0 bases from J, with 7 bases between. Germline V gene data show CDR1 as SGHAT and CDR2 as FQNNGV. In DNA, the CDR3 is TGTGCCAGCAGCCGAACATTGAACACTGAAGCTTTCTTT. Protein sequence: CASSRTLNTEAFF.

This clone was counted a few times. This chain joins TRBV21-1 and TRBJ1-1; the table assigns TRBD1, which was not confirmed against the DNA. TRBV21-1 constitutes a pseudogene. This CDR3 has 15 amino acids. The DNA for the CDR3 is TGTGCCAGCAGCTCCCTGGGGCAGCCGAACACTGAAGCTTTCTTT. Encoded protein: CASSSLGQPNTEAFF.

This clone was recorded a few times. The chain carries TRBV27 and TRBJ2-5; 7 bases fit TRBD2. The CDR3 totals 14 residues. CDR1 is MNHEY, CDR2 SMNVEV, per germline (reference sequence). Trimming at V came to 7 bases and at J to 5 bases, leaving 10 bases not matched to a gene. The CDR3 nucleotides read TGTGCCAGCATATTAGCGGGCCGCGCGGAGACCCAGTACTTC. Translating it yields CASILAGRAETQYF.

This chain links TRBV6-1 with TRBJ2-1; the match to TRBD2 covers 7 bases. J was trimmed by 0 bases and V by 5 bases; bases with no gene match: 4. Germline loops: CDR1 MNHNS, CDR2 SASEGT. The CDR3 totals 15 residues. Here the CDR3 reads CASSLLASSYNEQFF. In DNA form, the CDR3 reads TGTGCCAGCAGTCTACTAGCGAGCTCCTACAATGAGCAGTTCTTC.

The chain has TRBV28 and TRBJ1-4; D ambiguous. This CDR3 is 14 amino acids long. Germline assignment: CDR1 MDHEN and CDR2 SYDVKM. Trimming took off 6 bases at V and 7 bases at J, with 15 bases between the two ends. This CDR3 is CASSRGMGREKLFF. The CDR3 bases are TGTGCCAGCAGCCGCGGAATGGGTCGTGAAAAACTGTTTTTT.

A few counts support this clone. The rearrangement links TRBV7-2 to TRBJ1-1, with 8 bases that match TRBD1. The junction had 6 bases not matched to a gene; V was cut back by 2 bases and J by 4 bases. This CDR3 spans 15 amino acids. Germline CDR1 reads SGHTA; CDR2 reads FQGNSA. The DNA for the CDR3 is TGTGCCAGCAGCTTACCGACAGGGGAGGGCACTGAAGCTTTCTTT. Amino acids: CASSLPTGEGTEAFF.